The 7 T cell receptor beta chains below were found in one sample sequenced in a study of blood T cell repertoires in COVID-19. Repertoires were generated with immunoSEQ multiplex PCR, while TCRdb's copy carries only in-frame clones and drops some. The table records around 100,000 clones, approximately 80% of them present only once. The sequenced material came from peripheral blood. The receptors originated from a human donor in a cohort sampled during active COVID-19.

This chain connects TRBV2 to TRBJ1-5, with D perhaps TRBD1 (6 bases). Trimming left V 3 bases short and J 0 bases short, with 12 bases between. There are 16 residues in the CDR3. The germline CDR1 and CDR2 sequences are SNHLY and FYNNEI. CDR3 protein: CASSEQGPYSNQPQHF. DNA for the CDR3: TGTGCCAGCAGTGAGCAGGGGCCATATAGCAATCAGCCCCAGCATTTT.

The J gene is TRBJ2-2, the V gene TRBV4-1; 7 bases fit TRBD1. This CDR3 spans 18 amino acids. Trimming cost V 2 bases and J 1 base; bases outside gene matches: 10. Germline CDR1 reads MGHRA; CDR2 reads YSYEKL. The CDR3 coding sequence is TGCGCCAGCAGCCAACCCTCCACAGGGGTTTTGAACACCGGGGAGCTGTTTTTT. It is translated as CASSQPSTGVLNTGELFF.

This chain links TRBV10-3 with TRBJ2-1; TRBD1 matches at 9 bases. V shed 11 bases and J 5 bases; nucleotides not matched to a gene: 10. This CDR3 is 14 amino acids long. Germline V gene sequence: CDR1 ENHRY, CDR2 SYGVKD. For the CDR3, the DNA is TGTGCCGCCAGAACCGGGACAGGGAACAATGAGCAGTTCTTC. Translating it yields CAARTGTGNNEQFF.

The V call is TRBV28, the J call TRBJ1-1; weak D call: TRBD1 (6 bases). The germline V gene has CDR1 MDHEN and CDR2 SYDVKM. V was pared by 2 bases and J by 3 bases, with 13 bases between. This CDR3 has 15 residues. The chain's CDR3 is CASSLGGGGYTEAFF. CDR3 sequence (DNA): TGTGCCAGCAGTTTAGGGGGCGGGGGATACACTGAAGCTTTCTTT.

The sample holds one count of this clone. The rearrangement uses TRBV5-8 and TRBJ1-2, with 7 bases fitting TRBD1. The CDR3 is made up of 16 amino acids. The junction had 13 bases not matched to a gene; V was cut back by 3 bases and J by 5 bases. Germline V lookup: CDR1 SGHTS, CDR2 YDEGEE. The DNA for the CDR3 is TGTGCCAGCAGCTCTCGACGACAGGGATCCCCATATGGCTACACCTTC. Translated: CASSSRRQGSPYGYTF.

The J gene is TRBJ2-7, the V gene TRBV5-1; D gene unclear. Trimming removed 4 bases from V and 2 bases from J, with 7 bases in between. This CDR3 region has 12 residues. Germline-derived CDR1 and CDR2 are SGHRS and YFSETQ. The DNA of the CDR3 is TGCGCCAGCAGCACTAATACCTACGAGCAGTACTTC. As protein: CASSTNTYEQYF.

V is TRBV28 and J is TRBJ1-2, with D maybe TRBD1 (6 bases). V lost 6 bases to trimming and J lost 8 bases, with 22 bases between them. CDR1 and CDR2 from the germline V gene are MDHEN and SYDVKM. CDR3 size: 15 residues. The CDR3 DNA follows: TGTGCCAGCAGCATCGGGTCGGGGGGGCTCCGAGGCTACACCTTC. Translated, it gives CASSIGSGGLRGYTF.